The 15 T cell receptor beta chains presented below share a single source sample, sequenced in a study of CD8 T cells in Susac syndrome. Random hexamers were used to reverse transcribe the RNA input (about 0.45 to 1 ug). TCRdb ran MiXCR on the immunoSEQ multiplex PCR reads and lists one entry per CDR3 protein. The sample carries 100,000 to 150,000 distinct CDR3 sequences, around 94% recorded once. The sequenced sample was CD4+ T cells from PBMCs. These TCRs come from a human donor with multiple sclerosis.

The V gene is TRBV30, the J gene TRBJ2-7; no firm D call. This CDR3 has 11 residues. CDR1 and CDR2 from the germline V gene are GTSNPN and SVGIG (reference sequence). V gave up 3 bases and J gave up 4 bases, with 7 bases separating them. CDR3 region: CAWSLSYEQYF. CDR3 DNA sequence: TGTGCCTGGAGCTTATCGTACGAGCAGTACTTC. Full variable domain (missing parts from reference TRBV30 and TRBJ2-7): SQTIHQWPATLVQPVGSPLSLECTVEGTSNPNLYWYRQAAGRGLQLLFYSVGIGQISSEVPQNLSASRPQDRQFILSSKKLLLSDSGFYLCAWSLSYEQYFGPGTRLTVT.

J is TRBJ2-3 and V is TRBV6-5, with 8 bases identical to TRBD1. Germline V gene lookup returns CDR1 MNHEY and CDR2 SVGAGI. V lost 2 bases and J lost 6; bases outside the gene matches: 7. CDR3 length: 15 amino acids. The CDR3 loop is CASSYQPNRGDTQYF. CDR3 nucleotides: TGTGCCAGCAGTTACCAGCCAAACAGGGGGGATACGCAGTATTTT.

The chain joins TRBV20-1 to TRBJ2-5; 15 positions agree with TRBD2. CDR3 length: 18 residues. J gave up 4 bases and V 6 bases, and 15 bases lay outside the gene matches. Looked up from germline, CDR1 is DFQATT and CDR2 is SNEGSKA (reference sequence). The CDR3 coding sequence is TGCAGTGCCCAAGCAGGGGGACTAGCGGGAGGTTGGCGAGAGACCCAGTACTTC. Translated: CSAQAGGLAGGWRETQYF.

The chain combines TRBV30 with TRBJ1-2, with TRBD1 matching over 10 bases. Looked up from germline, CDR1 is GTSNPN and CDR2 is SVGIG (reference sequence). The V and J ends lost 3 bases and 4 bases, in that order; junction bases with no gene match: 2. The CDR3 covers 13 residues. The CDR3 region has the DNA TGTGCCTGGAGCAGACAGGGGGCCTATGGCTACACCTTC. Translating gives CAWSRQGAYGYTF.

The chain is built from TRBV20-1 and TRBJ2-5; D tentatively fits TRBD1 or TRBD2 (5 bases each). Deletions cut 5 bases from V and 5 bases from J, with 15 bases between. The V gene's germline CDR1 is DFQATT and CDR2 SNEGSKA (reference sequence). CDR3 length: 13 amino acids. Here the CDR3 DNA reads TGCAGTGCTGGGACGGCCGACTGGGAGACCCAGTACTTC. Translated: CSAGTADWETQYF.

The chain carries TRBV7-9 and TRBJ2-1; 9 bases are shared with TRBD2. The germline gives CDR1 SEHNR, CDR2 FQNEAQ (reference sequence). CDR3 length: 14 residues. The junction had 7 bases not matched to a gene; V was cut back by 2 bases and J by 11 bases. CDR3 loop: CASSLRREGGKQFF. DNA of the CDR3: TGTGCCAGCAGCTTAAGGCGGGAGGGCGGGAAGCAGTTCTTC. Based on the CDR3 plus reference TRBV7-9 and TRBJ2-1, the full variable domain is DTGVSQNPRHKITKRGQNVTFRCDPISEHNRLYWYRQTLGQGPEFLTYFQNEAQLEKSRLLSDRFSAERPKGSFSTLEIQRTEQGDSAMYLCASSLRREGGKQFFGPGTRLTVL.

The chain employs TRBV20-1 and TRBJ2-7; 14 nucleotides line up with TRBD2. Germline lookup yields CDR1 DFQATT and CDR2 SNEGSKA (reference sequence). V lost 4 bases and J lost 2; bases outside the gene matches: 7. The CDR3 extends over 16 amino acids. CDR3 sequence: CSATGLAGAAPYEQYF. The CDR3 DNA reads TGCAGTGCTACGGGACTAGCGGGAGCGGCCCCCTACGAGCAGTACTTC.

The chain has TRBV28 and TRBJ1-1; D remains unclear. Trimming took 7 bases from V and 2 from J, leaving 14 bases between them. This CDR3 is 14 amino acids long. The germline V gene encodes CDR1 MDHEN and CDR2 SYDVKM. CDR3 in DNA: TGTGCCAGCACCCCTGCGGGGTTTAACACTGAAGCTTTCTTT. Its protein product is CASTPAGFNTEAFF.

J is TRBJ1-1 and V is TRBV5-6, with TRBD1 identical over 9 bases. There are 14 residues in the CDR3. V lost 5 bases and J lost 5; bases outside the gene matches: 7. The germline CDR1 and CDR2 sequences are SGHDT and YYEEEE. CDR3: CASRLTGGGTEAFF. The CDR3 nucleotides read TGTGCCAGCAGGCTAACAGGGGGCGGGACTGAAGCTTTCTTT.

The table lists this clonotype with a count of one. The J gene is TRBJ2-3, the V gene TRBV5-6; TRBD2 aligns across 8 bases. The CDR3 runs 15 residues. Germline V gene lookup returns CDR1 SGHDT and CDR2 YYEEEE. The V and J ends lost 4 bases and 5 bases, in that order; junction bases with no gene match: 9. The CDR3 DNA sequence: TGTGCCAGCAGCCTCGGGTTCGCGGGGGGAGATACGCAGTATTTT. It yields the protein CASSLGFAGGDTQYF.

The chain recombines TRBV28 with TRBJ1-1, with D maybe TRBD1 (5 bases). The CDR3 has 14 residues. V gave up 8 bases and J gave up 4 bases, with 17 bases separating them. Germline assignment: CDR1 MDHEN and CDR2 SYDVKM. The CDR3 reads CASPPGGESTEAFF. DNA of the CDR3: TGTGCCAGCCCTCCAGGAGGGGAGAGCACTGAAGCTTTCTTT.

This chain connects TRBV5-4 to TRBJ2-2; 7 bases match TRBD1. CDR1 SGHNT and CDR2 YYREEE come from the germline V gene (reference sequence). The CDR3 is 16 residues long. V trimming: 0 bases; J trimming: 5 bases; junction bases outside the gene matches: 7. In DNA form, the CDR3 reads TGTGCCAGCAGCTTGGACCAGGGGGTTGGAACCGGGGAGCTGTTTTTT. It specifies CASSLDQGVGTGELFF.

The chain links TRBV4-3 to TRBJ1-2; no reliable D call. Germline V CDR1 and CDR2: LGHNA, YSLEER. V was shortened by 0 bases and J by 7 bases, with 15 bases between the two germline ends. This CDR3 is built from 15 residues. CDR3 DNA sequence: TGCGCCAGCAGCCAAGATAACACCCGAAGAGGTGGCTACACCTTC. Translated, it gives CASSQDNTRRGGYTF.

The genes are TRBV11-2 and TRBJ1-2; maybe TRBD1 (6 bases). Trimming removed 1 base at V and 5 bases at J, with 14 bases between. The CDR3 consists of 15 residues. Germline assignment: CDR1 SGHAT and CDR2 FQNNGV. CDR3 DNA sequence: TGTGCCAGCAGCTTAGTACAGGGAAGGGGGTATGGCTACACCTTC. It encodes CASSLVQGRGYGYTF.

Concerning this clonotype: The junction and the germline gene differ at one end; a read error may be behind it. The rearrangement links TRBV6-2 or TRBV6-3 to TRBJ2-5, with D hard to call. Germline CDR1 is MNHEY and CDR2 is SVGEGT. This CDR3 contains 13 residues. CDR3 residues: CASSVRLQETQYF. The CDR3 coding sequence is TGTGCAAGCAGCGTACGGCTCCAAGAGACCCAGTACTTC.